The entry below gives a single TCR beta chain sequence along with its context. J gave up 0 bases and V 6 bases, and 0 bases lay outside the gene matches. This CDR3 spans 13 amino acids. The data were taken from a study of blood T cell repertoires in COVID-19. Generated by immunoSEQ multiplex PCR, the TCRdb table keeps only in-frame clones and is missing some. The repertoire has 250,000 to 300,000 clones, about 89% of them found once; the top ten carry approximately 1.3%. This chain connects TRBV12-3 or TRBV12-4 to TRBJ1-1, with 8 positions matching TRBD1. Source material: PBMCs or T cells enriched from blood (not recorded which). The TCR comes from a human donor in a cohort exposed to, infected with or recovered from COVID-19 (not recorded which). The donor label of this sample is uncertain. The CDR3 nucleotides are TGTGCCAGCAGGGGACAGGTGAACACTGAAGCTTTCTTT. The encoded protein is CASRGQVNTEAFF.